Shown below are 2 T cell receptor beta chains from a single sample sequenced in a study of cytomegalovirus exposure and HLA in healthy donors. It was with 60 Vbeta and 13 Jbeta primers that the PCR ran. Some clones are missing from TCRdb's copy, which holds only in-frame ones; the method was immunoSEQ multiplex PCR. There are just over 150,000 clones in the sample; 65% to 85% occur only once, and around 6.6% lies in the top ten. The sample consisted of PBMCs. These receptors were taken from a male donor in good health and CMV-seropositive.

For the CDR3, the DNA is TGTGCCTCGACCGGGGATTCCTACGAGCAGTACTTC. It codes for CASTGDSYEQYF. The chain carries TRBV2 and TRBJ2-7; D is possibly TRBD2 (5 bases). Per the germline V gene, CDR1 is SNHLY and CDR2 is FYNNEI. The V gene lost 11 bases and the J gene lost 1 base, with 12 bases spanning the gap. The CDR3 consists of 12 residues.

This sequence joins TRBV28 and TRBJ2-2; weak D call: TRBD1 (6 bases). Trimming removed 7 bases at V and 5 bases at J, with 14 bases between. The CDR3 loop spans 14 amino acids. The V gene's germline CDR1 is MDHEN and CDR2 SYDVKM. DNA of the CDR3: TGTGCCAGCACCTTATACAGGGAAACCGGGGAGCTGTTTTTT. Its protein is CASTLYRETGELFF.